Listed below are T cell receptor beta chains from one sample, sequenced in a study of PD-1 blockade in classical Hodgkin lymphoma. Profiled with immunoSEQ multiplex PCR; TCRdb holds only in-frame clones, not every one. The data hold 15,000 to 20,000 clones, with around 80% observed a single time. This material consisted of peripheral blood mononuclear cells (PBMCs), taken at baseline. These receptors originate from a human donor with classical Hodgkin lymphoma. CDR3s include the opening cysteine and the closing phenylalanine or tryptophan. The order of the fields is CDR3 protein, CDR3 DNA, clone size, D gene, J gene, V gene. The D gene is left open where the match is weak. Rows may omit the clone size; those that give it use once, few, many or a size class.

CDR3: CASSLTRAGSYNEQFF
DNA: TGTGCCAGCAGCTTAACAAGGGCGGGCTCCTACAATGAGCAGTTCTTC
size: .
D: .
J: TRBJ2-1
V: TRBV7-3

CDR3: CASSVVATGELFF
DNA: TGTGCCAGCAGCGTGGTAGCAACCGGGGAGCTGTTTTTT
size: once
D: .
J: TRBJ2-2
V: TRBV11-3

CDR3: CASSQRRADYYGYTF
DNA: TGTGCCAGCAGCCAAAGAAGGGCCGATTACTATGGCTACACCTTC
size: .
D: .
J: TRBJ1-2
V: TRBV4-2

CDR3: CASDRDGRYEQYF
DNA: TGTGCCAGTGACAGGGACGGACGCTACGAGCAGTACTTC
size: .
D: TRBD1
J: TRBJ2-7
V: TRBV6-1

CDR3: CASSQRATSSYNEQFF
DNA: TGTGCCAGCAGCCAACGTGCGACCAGCTCCTACAATGAGCAGTTCTTC
size: once
D: .
J: TRBJ2-1
V: TRBV14

CDR3: CASSSPRGSGETQYF
DNA: TGTGCCAGCAGTTCGCCCAGAGGGTCGGGAGAGACCCAGTACTTC
size: .
D: .
J: TRBJ2-5
V: TRBV6-5

CDR3: CASSLVRIGQAYGYTF
DNA: TGTGCCAGCAGCTTGGTTAGAATCGGGCAGGCCTATGGCTACACCTTC
size: .
D: .
J: TRBJ1-2
V: TRBV5-6

CDR3: CASSQESDSNYYEQYF
DNA: TGCGCCAGCAGCCAAGAATCGGACAGCAATTACTACGAGCAGTACTTC
size: .
D: .
J: TRBJ2-7
V: TRBV4-1

CDR3: CSVGPESSTDTQYF
DNA: TGCAGCGTGGGGCCCGAGTCTTCCACAGATACGCAGTATTTT
size: .
D: .
J: TRBJ2-3
V: TRBV29-1

CDR3: CAWGLGLTTEAFF
DNA: TGTGCCTGGGGGCTCGGTCTCACCACTGAAGCTTTCTTT
size: few
D: .
J: TRBJ1-1
V: TRBV30

CDR3: CASSPDRALNQPQHF
DNA: TGTGCCAGCAGCCCAGACAGGGCCCTAAATCAGCCCCAGCATTTT
size: .
D: TRBD1
J: TRBJ1-5
V: TRBV7-8

CDR3: CASSTGRPYEQYF
DNA: TGTGCCAGCAGTACAGGGAGACCCTACGAGCAGTACTTC
size: .
D: .
J: TRBJ2-7
V: TRBV27

CDR3: CASSQTGQGNNYGYTF
DNA: TGTGCCAGCAGTCAGACGGGGCAGGGCAATAACTATGGCTACACCTTC
size: once
D: .
J: TRBJ1-2
V: TRBV6-6

CDR3: CASSLPPSGANVLTF
DNA: TGTGCCAGCAGCTTGCCCCCGTCTGGGGCCAACGTCCTGACTTTC
size: .
D: .
J: TRBJ2-6
V: TRBV11-3

CDR3: CSGDSQETQYF
DNA: TGCAGTGGGGACAGCCAAGAGACCCAGTACTTC
size: .
D: TRBD1
J: TRBJ2-5
V: TRBV20-1

CDR3: CASSYPKGEGAEAFF
DNA: TGTGCCAGCAGTTACCCTAAGGGGGAGGGTGCTGAAGCTTTCTTT
size: .
D: .
J: TRBJ1-1
V: TRBV6-7

CDR3: CASREGAGFSTLHF
DNA: TGTGCCAGCAGGGAAGGGGCAGGGTTTAGTACCCTCCACTTT
size: .
D: .
J: TRBJ1-6
V: TRBV25-1

CDR3: CASIHTPGQVSDEQYF
DNA: TGTGCCAGCATCCACACCCCGGGACAGGTTTCCGACGAGCAGTACTTC
size: .
D: TRBD1
J: TRBJ2-7
V: TRBV6-6

CDR3: CASSIDHDSGYNSPLHF
DNA: TGTGCCAGTAGTATAGATCATGACAGCGGGTATAATTCACCCCTCCACTTT
size: .
D: .
J: TRBJ1-6
V: TRBV19

CDR3: CASSPDPGRVQETQYF
DNA: TGTGCCAGCAGCCCCGACCCAGGACGGGTGCAAGAGACCCAGTACTTC
size: few
D: .
J: TRBJ2-5
V: TRBV7-7

CDR3: CASSLVAGGYAEQFF
DNA: TGTGCCAGCAGCTTAGTAGCGGGAGGATATGCTGAGCAGTTCTTC
size: .
D: TRBD2
J: TRBJ2-1
V: TRBV7-2

CDR3: CASSEWQAYNEQFF
DNA: TGTGCCAGCAGTGAATGGCAGGCCTACAATGAGCAGTTCTTC
size: few
D: .
J: TRBJ2-1
V: TRBV2

CDR3: CASSPPKGGQEKFNEQFF
DNA: TGTGCCAGCAGCCCACCTAAAGGGGGACAGGAAAAATTCAATGAGCAGTTCTTC
size: .
D: TRBD1
J: TRBJ2-1
V: TRBV7-9

CDR3: CASSSGQTSTDTQYF
DNA: TGTGCCAGCAGTTCCGGACAGACTAGCACAGATACGCAGTATTTT
size: once
D: .
J: TRBJ2-3
V: TRBV9

CDR3: CASSLGGGGSSYNEQFF
DNA: TGTGCCAGCAGCTTAGGGGGGGGCGGGAGCTCCTACAATGAGCAGTTCTTC
size: medium-sized
D: .
J: TRBJ2-1
V: TRBV7-6

CDR3: CASSINPGSYEQYF
DNA: TGTGCCAGCAGCATAAACCCGGGGTCATACGAGCAGTACTTC
size: .
D: .
J: TRBJ2-7
V: TRBV28

CDR3: CASSLAGTSGVEQFF
DNA: TGTGCCAGCAGCTTAGCCGGGACTAGCGGGGTGGAGCAGTTCTTC
size: .
D: TRBD2
J: TRBJ2-1
V: TRBV7-9

CDR3: CASSEQGRGYTF
DNA: TGTGCCAGCAGTGAACAGGGCCGAGGCTACACCTTC
size: .
D: .
J: TRBJ1-2
V: TRBV2

CDR3: CASSTGRLSGANVLTF
DNA: TGTGCCAGCAGTACGGGACGACTCTCTGGGGCCAACGTCCTGACTTTC
size: .
D: .
J: TRBJ2-6
V: TRBV27

CDR3: CASSGTFRTGGTDTQYF
DNA: TGCGCCAGCAGTGGAACCTTCAGGACCGGTGGGACAGATACGCAGTATTTT
size: .
D: .
J: TRBJ2-3
V: TRBV10-1

CDR3: CASSPDEGGYGYTF
DNA: TGTGCCAGCAGCCCCGATGAGGGGGGCTATGGCTACACCTTC
size: .
D: .
J: TRBJ1-2
V: TRBV9

CDR3: CSVGGYNEQFF
DNA: TGCAGCGTCGGAGGTTACAATGAGCAGTTCTTC
size: .
D: .
J: TRBJ2-1
V: TRBV29-1

CDR3: CASSLVLAGDEQYF
DNA: TGTGCCAGCAGCTTAGTCCTAGCGGGTGACGAGCAGTACTTC
size: .
D: TRBD2
J: TRBJ2-7
V: TRBV7-2

CDR3: CATGLDSVTYEQYF
DNA: TGTGCCACCGGATTAGACAGTGTCACCTACGAGCAGTACTTC
size: few
D: .
J: TRBJ2-7
V: TRBV15

CDR3: CASSQPPAGTNYGYTF
DNA: TGCGCCAGCAGCCAACCCCCTGCTGGGACTAACTATGGCTACACCTTC
size: .
D: .
J: TRBJ1-2
V: TRBV4-1

CDR3: CASSSRIAGGIYEQYF
DNA: TGTGCCAGCAGTTCACGTATAGCGGGGGGGATCTACGAGCAGTACTTC
size: .
D: TRBD2
J: TRBJ2-7
V: TRBV28

CDR3: CASSSAHGYSYEQYF
DNA: TGTGCCAGCAGCTCAGCTCACGGTTACTCCTACGAGCAGTACTTC
size: .
D: .
J: TRBJ2-7
V: TRBV13

CDR3: CASSIAKNIQYF
DNA: TGTGCCAGCAGCATAGCCAAAAACATTCAGTACTTC
size: .
D: .
J: TRBJ2-4
V: TRBV28

CDR3: CASSTLGGPGELFF
DNA: TGCGCCAGCTCAACCTTAGGAGGCCCCGGGGAGCTGTTTTTT
size: .
D: .
J: TRBJ2-2
V: TRBV10-2

CDR3: CASQNDGGSTDTQYF
DNA: TGCGCCAGTCAAAATGACGGGGGGAGCACAGATACGCAGTATTTT
size: once
D: TRBD2
J: TRBJ2-3
V: TRBV10-2

CDR3: CASSAGNYGYTF
DNA: TGTGCCAGCAGCGCCGGGAACTATGGCTACACCTTC
size: once
D: .
J: TRBJ1-2
V: TRBV7-9